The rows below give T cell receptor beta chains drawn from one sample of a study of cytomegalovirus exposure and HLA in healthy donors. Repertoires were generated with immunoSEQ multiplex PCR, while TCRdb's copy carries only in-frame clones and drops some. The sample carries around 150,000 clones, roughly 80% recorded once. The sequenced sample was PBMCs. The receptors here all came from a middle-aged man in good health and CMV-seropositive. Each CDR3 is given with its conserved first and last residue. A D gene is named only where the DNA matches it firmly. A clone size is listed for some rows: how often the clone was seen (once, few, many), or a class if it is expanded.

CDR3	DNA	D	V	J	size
CASSVGQLIYEQYF	TGTGCCAGCAGCGTAGGACAGCTAATCTACGAGCAGTACTTC	-	TRBV9	TRBJ2-7	-
CASSTGTSTDTQYF	TGTGCCAGTAGTACGGGGACTAGCACAGATACGCAGTATTTT	-	TRBV19	TRBJ2-3	-
CASQSQSDTQYF	TGTGCCAGCCAAAGTCAGTCAGATACGCAGTATTTT	-	TRBV2	TRBJ2-3	-
CASHRDNSGNTIYF	TGTGCCAGTCACCGGGACAACTCTGGAAACACCATATATTTT	-	TRBV6-1	TRBJ1-3	-
CASRQGSQPQHF	TGTGCCAGCAGACAGGGAAGTCAGCCCCAGCATTTT	-	TRBV6-7	TRBJ1-5	-
CASSPGTGPYEQYF	TGTGCCAGCAGCCCGGGGACTGGACCATACGAGCAGTACTTC	-	TRBV6-5	TRBJ2-7	-
CASSQPDRDSGNTIYF	TGCGCCAGCAGCCAACCGGACAGGGACTCTGGAAACACCATATATTTT	TRBD1	TRBV4-3	TRBJ1-3	-
CASSLEGGKADTQYF	TGCGCCAGCAGCTTGGAAGGGGGCAAGGCAGATACGCAGTATTTT	TRBD1	TRBV5-1	TRBJ2-3	-
CASSLFGDRGSEQYF	TGTGCCAGCAGCTTATTTGGGGACAGGGGAAGCGAGCAGTACTTC	TRBD1	TRBV7-9	TRBJ2-7	once
CSVDGGGSGANVLTF	TGCAGCGTTGACGGCGGGGGCTCTGGGGCCAACGTCCTGACTTTC	TRBD2	TRBV29-1	TRBJ2-6	-
CASSFTGGTNTGELFF	TGTGCCAGCAGCTTTACGGGCGGGACGAACACCGGGGAGCTGTTTTTT	-	TRBV6-6	TRBJ2-2	-
CASTERGGPYGYTF	TGTGCCAGCACCGAAAGGGGGGGCCCCTATGGCTACACCTTC	-	TRBV28	TRBJ1-2	-
CASSARTGESPLHF	TGTGCCAGCAGTGCCCGGACAGGGGAGTCACCCCTCCACTTT	TRBD1	TRBV27	TRBJ1-6	-
CASSKRGPTDTQYF	TGTGCCAGTAGTAAGCGGGGTCCCACAGATACGCAGTATTTT	TRBD2	TRBV19	TRBJ2-3	few
CATRGEGGYTF	TGTGCCACCAGGGGGGAGGGCGGCTACACCTTC	TRBD1	TRBV6-5	TRBJ1-2	-
CAIRGTESNQPQHF	TGTGCCATCAGGGGGACAGAGAGCAATCAGCCCCAGCATTTT	TRBD1	TRBV10-3	TRBJ1-5	-